The source of this TCR beta chain is a study of control samples from healthy donors and cancer patients. Sequencing was performed with immunoSEQ multiplex PCR; in TCRdb, only in-frame clones are kept and a portion is missing. This table has about 130,000 clones, around 90% appearing once. The CDR3 loop spans 12 amino acids. Per germline, CDR1 SEHNR and CDR2 FQNEAQ (reference sequence). Trimming cost V 3 bases and J 10 bases, with 10 bases left between them. This sequence joins TRBV7-9 and TRBJ2-1; D not certain. The sample comprised blood. This TCR was recovered from a young man in good health. The DNA for the CDR3 is TGTGCCAGCAGCTTGCGCATTATGGAGCAGTTCTTC. Residues: CASSLRIMEQFF.